This TCR beta chain derives from a study of quantifying T cell responses using KT2 cells. Overall study: Reverse transcription used primers in the TCR alpha and beta constant regions.

CDR1 and CDR2 (germline): SEHNR, FQNEAQ (reference sequence). V was pared by 2 bases and J by 4 bases, with 23 bases between. There are 18 residues in the CDR3. An oligo carrying a UMI was ligated to the cDNA 3' end. The first PCR ran about 4 cycles with an equimolar RC1.1 and RC1.2 beta primer mix. TCRdb re-called the UMI-ligation and nested PCR reads through MiXCR, storing one row per CDR3 protein. The sample holds 39,000 or so distinct CDR3 sequences; 15% to 20% are singletons and the top ten take around 43%. Study-level points and caveats: The number of KT2 alpha and beta sequences was a linear function of input KT2 cells.

The sample is PBMC spiked with counted cells of clone KT2. In regard to this clonotype: Antigen unknown.

This receptor was taken from a human donor. Sequenced sample: PBMCs spiked with cells of the T cell clone KT2. The chain combines TRBV7-9 with TRBJ1-1; D remains unclear. CDR3 residues: CASSLIAVILGVGTEAFF. As DNA, the CDR3 is TGTGCCAGCAGCTTAATCGCGGTAATTTTAGGTGTCGGCACTGAAGCTTTCTTT.